This T cell receptor beta chain is drawn from a study of shared clonotypes between healthy human individuals. Overall study findings and caveats: The diversity represented, both genetic and in exposure history, was limited by few donors.

The length of the CDR3 is 15 residues. The V end was cut by 4 bases, the J end by 0 bases, with 12 bases between. Germline V lookup: CDR1 SGHTA, CDR2 FQGNSA. Concerning this clone itself: What it binds is not known.

Terminally differentiated effector memory CD45RA+ cells were left out of the naive CD8 fraction, which was CD45RO-negative and positively selected for CCR7. Original processing notes: There were no quality scores in the junction-only immunoSEQ sequences, so filtering differed. Sequencing used immunoSEQ multiplex PCR; TCRdb keeps in-frame clones, though not all of them. V and J calls and clone size are copied from that table; D and trimming were computed from the DNA. The data show approximately 2,200,000 clones, with about 93% seen just once and about 1.8% held by the top ten. This TCR was recovered from a man aged 18 to 29 in good health. Some clones in this sample may be carry-over from other donors' samples. Input material: naive CD8+ T cells from PBMCs. The chain combines TRBV7-2 with TRBJ1-2; TRBD1 might be the D (6 bases). In nucleotides, the CDR3 is TGTGCCAGCAGCTCTCGGACAGTCGCTAACTATGGCTACACCTTC. Protein: CASSSRTVANYGYTF. The full variable domain, completed using reference TRBV7-2 and TRBJ1-2, is GAGVSQSPSNKVTEKGKDVELRCDPISGHTALYWYRQSLGQGLEFLIYFQGNSAPDKSGLPSDRFSAERTGGSVSTLTIQRTQQEDSAVYLCASSSRTVANYGYTFGSGTRLTVV.